What follows are 8 T cell receptor beta chains derived from one specimen sequenced in a study of T cell responses to AZD1222 COVID-19 vaccine listed by TCRdb under 2021. The time point label here, explained by the study, means: baseline before first vaccination. Library generation was performed with the immunoSEQ multiplex PCR assay. In TCRdb, the immuneACCESS table is reduced to in-frame sequences with V and J assigned. These tables do not hold every clone; where another copy was compared, an unresolved V gene accounts for under half, and the others remain unexplained. In all, the sample holds some 180,000 clones, and about nine tenths of those were seen once. The ten biggest clones cover more than 1.5% of the sample. The sequences come from peripheral blood, collected on day 0 of AZD1222 vaccination. The source is an adult in good health.

The V gene is TRBV6-5, the J gene TRBJ1-2, with D perhaps matching TRBD1 (5 bases). Deletions cut 8 bases from V and 2 bases from J, with 12 bases between. This CDR3 contains 13 residues. The germline V gene has CDR1 MNHEY and CDR2 SVGAGI. CDR3 amino acids: CASLLSGNYGYTF. The CDR3, as DNA: TGTGCCAGCTTGCTGTCAGGGAACTATGGCTACACCTTC.

The J gene is TRBJ1-2, the V gene TRBV3-1 (or the pseudogene TRBV3-2); 7 bases align to TRBD1. This CDR3 has 15 amino acids. V gave up 4 bases and J gave up 1 base; unmatched junction bases: 6. The germline V gene encodes CDR1 LGHDT and CDR2 YNNKEL (reference sequence). Here the CDR3 reads CASSLGQTSNYGYTF. The DNA for the CDR3 is TGTGCCAGCAGCCTGGGACAGACCAGTAACTATGGCTACACCTTC.

The chain carries TRBV13 and TRBJ2-7; TRBD2 agrees at 15 bases. Looked up from germline, CDR1 is PRHDT and CDR2 is FYEKMQ (reference sequence). This CDR3 has 13 amino acids. The V gene end was trimmed by 6 bases and the J gene end by 6 bases; junction bases not matched to a gene: 0. The CDR3 DNA reads as TGTGCCAGCAGGGGACTAGCGGGAGGCGAGCAGTACTTC. Encoded protein: CASRGLAGGEQYF.

The gene calls are TRBV2 and TRBJ2-7; 8 nucleotides align to TRBD1. The V and J ends lost 6 bases and 1 base, in that order; junction bases with no gene match: 5. This CDR3 is built from 14 residues. Germline CDR1 and CDR2: SNHLY and FYNNEI. CDR3 protein: CASSGQGASYEQYF. The CDR3, as DNA: TGTGCCAGCAGCGGACAGGGAGCATCCTACGAGCAGTACTTC. The full variable domain, in which reference TRBV2 and TRBJ2-7 provide the parts outside the CDR3, is EPEVTQTPSHQVTQMGQEVILRCVPISNHLYFYWYRQILGQKVEFLVSFYNNEISEKSEIFDDQFSVERPDGSNFTLKIRSTKLEDSAMYFCASSGQGASYEQYFGPGTRLTVT.

The chain joins TRBV30 to TRBJ1-1; D is perhaps TRBD1 (6 bases). Trimming left V 3 bases short and J 6 bases short, with 17 bases between. This CDR3 is built from 14 residues. The germline gives CDR1 GTSNPN, CDR2 SVGIG (reference sequence). This chain's CDR3 is CAWRVGGLSAEAFF. CDR3 DNA: TGTGCCTGGAGGGTCGGGGGGCTTTCCGCTGAAGCTTTCTTT.

The V and J genes are TRBV29-1 and TRBJ1-1; a possible D gene is TRBD1 (5 bases). In germline, CDR1 is SQVTM, CDR2 ANQGSEA. The CDR3 runs 14 residues. The V end was cut by 1 base, the J end by 0 bases, with 9 bases between. Written as DNA, the CDR3 is TGCAGCGTTGAAGGGGGCACCCTGAACACTGAAGCTTTCTTT. Amino acid sequence: CSVEGGTLNTEAFF.

This clone occurred a few times. The CDR3 DNA reads as TGTGCCAGCTACTCCCTTGGGGCCGGGGAGCTGTTTTTT. This sequence encodes CASYSLGAGELFF. The chain has TRBV19 and TRBJ2-2; D gene unclear. The germline V and J ends were trimmed by 9 bases and 6 bases, with 14 bases remaining between them. The germline gives CDR1 LNHDA, CDR2 SQIVND (reference sequence). This CDR3 spans 13 amino acids. The complete variable domain, with remaining parts taken from reference TRBV19 and TRBJ2-2, reads DGGITQSPKYLFRKEGQNVTLSCEQNLNHDAMYWYRQDPGQGLRLIYYSQIVNDFQKGDIAEGYSVSREKKESFPLTVTSAQKNPTAFYLCASYSLGAGELFFGEGSRLTVL.

The chain recombines TRBV24-1 with TRBJ2-5, with TRBD1 identical over 7 bases. Germline V gives CDR1 KGHDR, CDR2 SFDVKD. The CDR3 extends over 14 amino acids. Losses at the gene ends were 4 bases for V and 4 bases for J; bases not matched to a gene: 5. CDR3 coding DNA: TGTGCCACCAGTGAAGGGGGCGTGGGAGAGACCCAGTACTTC. Translating gives CATSEGGVGETQYF.